Below are 26 T cell receptor beta chains sequenced from a single sample in a study of blood T cell repertoires in COVID-19. Generated by immunoSEQ multiplex PCR, the TCRdb table keeps only in-frame clones and is missing some. The sample lists some 260,000 clones, roughly 82% occurring once. Sample: peripheral blood. The source is a woman older than 75 with active or convalescent COVID-19.

This chain uses TRBV5-1 with TRBJ1-4; 10 nucleotides align to TRBD1. Germline CDR1 reads SGHRS; CDR2 reads YFSETQ. CDR3 length: 17 amino acids. Trimming removed 2 bases from V and 3 bases from J; junction bases left unmatched: 7. CDR3 nucleotides: TGCGCCAGCAGCTTAGAACGACAGGGGGCCCCTAATGAAAAACTGTTTTTT. Protein product: CASSLERQGAPNEKLFF.

The chain joins TRBV7-9 to TRBJ1-1; 8 bases are a match to TRBD1. The germline CDR1 and CDR2 sequences are SEHNR and FQNEAQ (reference sequence). The CDR3 has 16 amino acids. V was clipped by 0 bases and J by 5 bases; unmatched bases: 8. CDR3 residues: CASSLARRQGRTEAFF. The CDR3, as DNA: TGTGCCAGCAGCTTAGCGAGGAGACAGGGGCGTACTGAAGCTTTCTTT.

This clone was found once. The chain couples TRBV28 to TRBJ2-7, with 10 bases that match TRBD1. CDR3 size: 15 residues. J lost 3 bases, V lost 5 bases, and 7 bases had no gene match. Germline CDR1 reads MDHEN; CDR2 reads SYDVKM. The CDR3 coding sequence is TGTGCCAGCAGTACCGACGGGACAGGGGTCTACGAGCAGTACTTC. This translates into CASSTDGTGVYEQYF.

This clone is a singleton in its sample. V and J are TRBV7-9 and TRBJ1-4, with D unresolved. The V end lost 0 bases, the J end lost 1 base, and 6 bases lay between the germline ends. This CDR3 contains 15 residues. Germline lookup yields CDR1 SEHNR and CDR2 FQNEAQ (reference sequence). The CDR3 protein is CASSLAEITNEKLFF. The CDR3, as DNA: TGTGCCAGCAGCTTAGCCGAGATAACTAATGAAAAACTGTTTTTT.

The rearrangement joins TRBV6-5 to TRBJ2-1; 10 bases align to TRBD1. Germline CDR1 reads MNHEY; CDR2 reads SVGAGI. After removal of 6 bases from V and 4 bases from J, the junction contained 3 bases not matched to a gene. The CDR3 runs 14 residues. This CDR3 is CASRGDRGYNEQFF. CDR3 DNA: TGTGCCAGCAGAGGGGACAGGGGATACAATGAGCAGTTCTTC.

The V gene is TRBV9, the J gene TRBJ2-7; the match to TRBD1 covers 7 bases. The CDR3 length is 14 residues. J gave up 2 bases and V 0 bases, and 2 bases lay outside the gene matches. In germline, CDR1 is SGDLS, CDR2 YYNGEE. This chain's CDR3 is CASSVGTGAYEQYF. The CDR3 nucleotides read TGTGCCAGCAGCGTAGGGACAGGAGCCTACGAGCAGTACTTC.

This chain links TRBV7-8 with TRBJ2-1; TRBD2 agrees at 12 bases. Germline CDR1 SGHVS, CDR2 FQNEAQ. V was clipped by 1 base and J by 13 bases; unmatched bases: 8. The CDR3 is made up of 15 amino acids. The chain's CDR3 is CASSLGLASGGAQFF. The CDR3 region has the DNA TGTGCCAGCAGCTTAGGGCTCGCTAGCGGGGGGGCTCAGTTCTTC.

The rearrangement links TRBV28 to TRBJ1-3, with TRBD1 matching 10 bases. This CDR3 contains 17 residues. Trimming cost V 2 bases and J 2 bases; bases outside gene matches: 6. Germline lookup yields CDR1 MDHEN and CDR2 SYDVKM. The CDR3 coding sequence is TGTGCCAGCAGTTTAAGGGGACAGGGGTTCGCTGGAAACACCATATATTTT. Translating gives CASSLRGQGFAGNTIYF.

The CDR3 bases are TGTGCCAGCAGTTGGGACAGGGTGAACACCGGGGAGCTGTTTTTT. Translation: CASSWDRVNTGELFF. The chain employs TRBV6-6 and TRBJ2-2; 9 nucleotides agree with TRBD1. Germline V gene data show CDR1 as MNHNY and CDR2 as SVGAGI (reference sequence). Trimming at V came to 4 bases and at J to 1 base, leaving 1 base not matched to a gene. This CDR3 region has 15 residues.

About this clone: The sample carries other DNA sequences with the same CDR3. V usage is TRBV19 and J usage is TRBJ1-1, with TRBD1 identical over 8 bases. CDR1 is LNHDA, CDR2 SQIVND, per germline (reference sequence). V lost 4 bases to trimming and J lost 2 bases; unmatched junction nucleotides: 3. The CDR3 covers 14 residues. CDR3 coding DNA: TGTGCCAGTAGTACTGGACAGGGAAACACTGAAGCTTTCTTT. This gives the protein CASSTGQGNTEAFF.

The genes are TRBV30 and TRBJ1-2; 7 bases fit TRBD1. The V gene's germline CDR1 is GTSNPN and CDR2 SVGIG (reference sequence). This CDR3 is built from 15 residues. V lost 2 bases and J lost 4; bases outside the gene matches: 10. The CDR3 region has the DNA TGTGCCTGGAGTCGACGAGCCGGGACAGTCTATGGCTACACCTTC. Its translation is CAWSRRAGTVYGYTF.

In this sample, this clone turned up a few times. The gene calls are TRBV12-3 or TRBV12-4 and TRBJ1-2, with a tentative D call TRBD1 (6 bases). The V gene lost 7 bases and the J gene lost 2 bases, with 11 bases spanning the gap. The CDR3 consists of 13 residues. CDR3 amino acids: CASTLGGNYGYTF. The CDR3 bases are TGTGCCAGCACCCTAGGGGGAAACTATGGCTACACCTTC.

V is TRBV6-5 and J is TRBJ2-1; the D gene is possibly TRBD1 (6 bases). Looked up from germline, CDR1 is MNHEY and CDR2 is SVGAGI. This CDR3 is built from 16 residues. V was pared by 2 bases and J by 5 bases, with 16 bases between. The chain's CDR3 is CASSYIPAGVDNEQFF. The CDR3 DNA is TGTGCCAGCAGTTACATTCCGGCAGGGGTGGACAATGAGCAGTTCTTC.

The V call is TRBV5-1, the J call TRBJ2-7; possibly TRBD1 for D (6 bases). Trimming took off 0 bases at V and 5 bases at J, with 12 bases between the two ends. Germline lookup yields CDR1 SGHRS and CDR2 YFSETQ. CDR3 length: 14 amino acids. The CDR3 region has the DNA TGCGCCAGCAGCTTGGATCCAGGGGTTGACGAGCAGTACTTC. Translation: CASSLDPGVDEQYF.

The V and J genes are TRBV28 and TRBJ1-6, with 7 bases fitting TRBD1. Germline trimming cut 6 bases from V and 2 bases from J; bases unmatched to any gene: 7. CDR1 is MDHEN and CDR2 is SYDVKM in the germline V gene. The CDR3 extends over 16 amino acids. CDR3 in amino acids: CASSLPGTAYNSPLHF. The CDR3 DNA is TGTGCCAGCAGCCTCCCCGGGACAGCCTATAATTCACCCCTCCACTTT.

The chain links TRBV28 to TRBJ1-6; D is uncertain. Germline V CDR1 and CDR2: MDHEN, SYDVKM. V shed 6 bases and J shed 1 base, with 10 bases lying between them. The CDR3 totals 15 residues. The CDR3 region has the DNA TGTGCCAGCAGCCCTCCGGGATCCTATAATTCACCCCTCCACTTT. Translating gives CASSPPGSYNSPLHF.

This chain joins TRBV29-1 and TRBJ2-5; 9 nucleotides agree with TRBD1. J was trimmed by 1 base and V by 6 bases; bases with no gene match: 3. The CDR3 contains 13 residues. From germline, CDR1 is SQVTM and CDR2 ANQGSEA. CDR3 sequence: CSVDRGLQETQYF. The CDR3 DNA reads as TGCAGCGTGGACAGGGGTCTCCAAGAGACCCAGTACTTC.

This chain connects TRBV6-5 to TRBJ2-5, with a possible D match to TRBD1 (6 bases). CDR3 length: 15 residues. Germline V CDR1 and CDR2: MNHEY, SVGAGI. V lost 6 bases, J lost 1 base, and 15 bases lay in between. The CDR3 sequence is CASRSAGTLQETQYF. The DNA of the CDR3 is TGTGCCAGCAGGTCCGCCGGGACACTCCAAGAGACCCAGTACTTC.

This clone appeared a few times. The chain couples TRBV7-2 to TRBJ2-3; 8 bases align to TRBD1. Trimming cost V 3 bases and J 4 bases; bases outside gene matches: 6. This CDR3 has 15 amino acids. The germline V gene encodes CDR1 SGHTA and CDR2 FQGNSA. In nucleotides, the CDR3 is TGTGCCAGCAGCTTTCAGGGGACAGGTTCAGATACGCAGTATTTT. Translating it yields CASSFQGTGSDTQYF.

V is TRBV3-1 (or the pseudogene TRBV3-2) and J is TRBJ2-7, with 9 bases fitting TRBD1. This CDR3 has 15 amino acids. CDR1 is LGHDT and CDR2 is YNNKEL in the germline V gene (reference sequence). Trimming at V came to 3 bases and at J to 6 bases, leaving 9 bases not matched to a gene. The CDR3 loop reads CASSHSAGTGSEQYF. CDR3 in DNA: TGTGCCAGCAGCCACTCTGCCGGGACAGGGAGCGAGCAGTACTTC.

This clone was observed a single time. The chain links TRBV5-4 to TRBJ1-4; a possible D gene is TRBD1 (6 bases). CDR1 is SGHNT and CDR2 is YYREEE in the germline V gene (reference sequence). V gave up 2 bases and J gave up 8 bases, with 13 bases separating them. The CDR3 has 14 residues. The CDR3 DNA follows: TGTGCCAGCAGCTTTCGGGGGGCAGGGGAAAAACTGTTTTTT. Protein: CASSFRGAGEKLFF. Looking up the rest from reference TRBV5-4 and TRBJ1-4 gives the full variable domain: ETGVTQSPTHLIKTRGQQVTLRCSSQSGHNTVSWYQQALGQGPQFIFQYYREEENGRGNFPPRFSGLQFPNYSSELNVNALELDDSALYLCASSFRGAGEKLFFGSGTQLSVL.

The gene calls are TRBV5-1 and TRBJ1-2, with D perhaps matching TRBD1 (5 bases). CDR1 and CDR2 (germline): SGHRS, YFSETQ. The V end lost 3 bases, the J end lost 6 bases, and 24 bases lay between the germline ends. The CDR3 runs to 17 residues. The CDR3 sequence: CASSSGPGFGQVNGYTF. The CDR3 coding sequence is TGCGCCAGCAGCTCGGGCCCTGGATTTGGACAAGTAAATGGCTACACCTTC.

The CDR3 DNA is TGTGCCAGCAGTGGGACTAGCGGAACCTACGAGCAGTACTTC. Translating it yields CASSGTSGTYEQYF. The V and J genes are TRBV2 and TRBJ2-7, with 10 bases matching TRBD2. V shed 4 bases and J 2 bases; nucleotides not matched to a gene: 2. The CDR3 sequence is 14 residues long. Germline values: CDR1 SNHLY, CDR2 FYNNEI.

This rearrangement joins TRBV7-2 to TRBJ1-5, with D tentatively TRBD1 (5 bases). Trimming removed 2 bases at V and 4 bases at J, with 12 bases between. Germline values: CDR1 SGHTA, CDR2 FQGNSA. The CDR3 has 15 residues. For the CDR3, the DNA is TGTGCCAGCAGCTTACCGACAGCACATAATCAGCCCCAGCATTTT. Its protein is CASSLPTAHNQPQHF.

In nucleotides, the CDR3 is TGTGCCAGCAGCCAAGTATATACAGGGGAGTATGGCTACACCTTC. This encodes CASSQVYTGEYGYTF. The chain carries TRBV3-1 (or the pseudogene TRBV3-2) and TRBJ1-2; 7 nucleotides match TRBD1. Per germline, CDR1 LGHDT and CDR2 YNNKEL (reference sequence). The CDR3 runs to 15 residues. The ends lost 1 base at V and 5 bases at J; junction bases unmatched: 7.

This clone turned up a few times. The V gene is TRBV11-2, the J gene TRBJ2-5, with D unresolved. The V and J ends lost 0 bases and 5 bases respectively, with 19 bases between them. Germline values: CDR1 SGHAT, CDR2 FQNNGV. The CDR3 is 17 residues long. The CDR3 coding sequence is TGTGCCAGCAGCTTAGACCCAAGAACCCTAGATTCGGAGACCCAGTACTTC. Translating gives CASSLDPRTLDSETQYF.